The T cell receptor (beta chain) under discussion was sequenced for a study of blood T cells in healthy people across ages (dated by TCRdb to between 2015 and 2016). Study-level background: In model experiments, template switching captured roughly one uniquely barcoded TCR beta cDNA molecule for every two T cells. The study analyzed two additional independent replicas of 1 million unique cDNA reads from the same blood draw for two donors, one aged 18 to 29 and one aged 80 or older. Age-related changes in TCR beta repertoire diversity were measured in the study by deep sequencing normalized with unique cDNA molecular identifiers. Four age groups were formed from the donors: young (average approximately 15 years), middle-aged (approximately 42), aged (more than 55) and long-lived (about 80). To avoid experimental bias, donors of different ages were spread randomly across the sequencing lanes. The investigation overall reported the following: Observed TCR beta diversity correlated strongly with the percentage of naive T cells measured by flow cytometry. Compared with the aged group, the long-lived group had more naive CD4+ T cells, fewer expanded clones and increased TCR diversity, a pattern suggesting age selection. Observed TCR beta diversity per million T cells fell roughly linearly with age, and a significant reduction was already apparent by age approximately 40. Estimates of total diversity from one million sequenced T cells were regarded as lower bounds and underestimates. Bulk unsorted PBMC profiling prevented conclusive comparison of naive and antigen-experienced compartments. Because donor CMV infection status was unknown, age-related changes in expanded clonotypes were potentially confounded.

Receptors were amplified or captured by 5' RACE. Sequencing instrument: Illumina HiSeq 2500. The second PCR ran for about 6 to 12 cycles and used a J-beta primer mix along with a sample-barcoded 5' primer. A unique molecular identifier was introduced onto each TCR beta cDNA molecule by a template-switch 5' adaptor carrying 12 random nucleotides. At least 2.5 million CDR3-containing paired-end reads were obtained from each sample. First-strand cDNA was synthesized from all RNA with the Mint cDNA synthesis kit, primed by a TRBC-specific oligonucleotide. After uracil-DNA glycosylase treatment, a first 18-cycle PCR used universal primers M1SS and BC2_uni_R on all cDNA. The paper's data handling went like this. Each sample was normalized by randomly selecting 1 million high-quality reads, each carrying a distinct molecular identifier. Reads sharing molecular identifiers were discarded rather than binned into consensus sequences. MiTCR, with a Q25 quality threshold and the strictest error-elimination algorithm, was used for CDR3 identification, clonotype clustering and error correction. A nonparametric unseen species model using Euler transformation provided a lower-bound estimate of total TCR beta diversity. TCRdb trimmed the raw reads at Q25, called clones with MiXCR and kept productive beta chains. Duplicate CDR3 protein sequences are folded into a single record with the most common DNA and genes. V and J calls and clone size were set by TCRdb, not the authors. The sample table shows about 600,000 distinct CDR3 sequences, and roughly 43% are seen once. The top ten clonotypes cover 20% to 25% of the sample.

As to this clonotype: Its antigen target is currently unknown. No base quality values were provided; no much bigger clone lies one nucleotide off.

Donors were a few dozen systemically healthy Caucasian individuals from Russia aged roughly 6 to 95 years. Approximately 10 milliliters of peripheral blood were collected from each donor into EDTA-treated Vacutainer tubes. Ficoll-Paque density-gradient centrifugation was used to isolate PBMCs, with at least 6 million per sample. Trizol reagent was used to extract total RNA from PBMCs, with at least 5 micrograms per sample. Naive CD45RAhigh/CD27high T cell percentages were measured by flow cytometry on a PBMC aliquot from every donor. Taken from the germline V gene, the CDR1 and CDR2 loops are SGHAT and FQNNGV. Inclusive of the bounding cysteine and phenylalanine, the CDR3 is 14 residues long. The DNA shown is the 42-base CDR3, in frame from base 1.

The sample consisted of blood. This sequence originates from an elderly man in good health. Recombination linked TRBV11-2 to TRBJ2-5; the D gene is perhaps TRBD1, on 5 matching bases. TRBJ2-7 matches the DNA end more closely, so the J call is doubtful. The sequenced DNA is TGTGCCAGCAGCGTATTGGCAGGGCGCCACGAGCAGTACTTC. Translated, it reads CASSVLAGRHEQYF.